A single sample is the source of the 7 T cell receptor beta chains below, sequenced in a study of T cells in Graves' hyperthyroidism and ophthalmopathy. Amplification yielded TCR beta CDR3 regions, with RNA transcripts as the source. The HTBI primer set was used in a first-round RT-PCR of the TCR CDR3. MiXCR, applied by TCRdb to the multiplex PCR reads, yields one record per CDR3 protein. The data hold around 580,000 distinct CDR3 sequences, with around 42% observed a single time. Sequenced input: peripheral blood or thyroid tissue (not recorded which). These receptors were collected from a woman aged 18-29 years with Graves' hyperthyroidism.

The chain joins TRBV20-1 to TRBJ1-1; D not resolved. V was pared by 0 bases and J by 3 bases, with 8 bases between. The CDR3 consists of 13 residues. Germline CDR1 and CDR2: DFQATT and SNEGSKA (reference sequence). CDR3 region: CSAREGRDTEAFF. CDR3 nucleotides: TGCAGTGCTAGAGAGGGGAGGGACACTGAAGCTTTCTTT.

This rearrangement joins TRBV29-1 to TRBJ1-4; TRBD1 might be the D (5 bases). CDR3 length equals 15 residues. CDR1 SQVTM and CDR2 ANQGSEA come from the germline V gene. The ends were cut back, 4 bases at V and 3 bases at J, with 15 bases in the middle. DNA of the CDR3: TGCAGCGTTGTTACGGTCTGGGGCGCTAATGAAAAACTGTTTTTT. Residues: CSVVTVWGANEKLFF.

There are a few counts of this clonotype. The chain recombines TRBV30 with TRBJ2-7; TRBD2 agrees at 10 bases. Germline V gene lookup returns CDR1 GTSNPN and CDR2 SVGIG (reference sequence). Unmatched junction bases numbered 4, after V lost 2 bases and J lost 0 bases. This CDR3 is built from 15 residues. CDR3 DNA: TGTGCCTGGAGTTTAGCGGGAGGATACTCCTACGAGCAGTACTTC. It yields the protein CAWSLAGGYSYEQYF.

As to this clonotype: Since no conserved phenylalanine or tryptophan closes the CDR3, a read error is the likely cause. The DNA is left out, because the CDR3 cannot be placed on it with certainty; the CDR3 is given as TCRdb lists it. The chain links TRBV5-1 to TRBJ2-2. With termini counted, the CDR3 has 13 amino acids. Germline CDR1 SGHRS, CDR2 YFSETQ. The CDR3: CASSYRHTGELVL.

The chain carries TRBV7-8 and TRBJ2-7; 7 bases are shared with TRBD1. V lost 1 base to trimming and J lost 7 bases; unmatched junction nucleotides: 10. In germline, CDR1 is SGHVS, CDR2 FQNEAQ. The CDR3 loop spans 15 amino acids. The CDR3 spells CASSLELDREGEQYF. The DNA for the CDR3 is TGTGCCAGCAGCTTAGAACTCGACAGGGAAGGGGAGCAGTACTTC.

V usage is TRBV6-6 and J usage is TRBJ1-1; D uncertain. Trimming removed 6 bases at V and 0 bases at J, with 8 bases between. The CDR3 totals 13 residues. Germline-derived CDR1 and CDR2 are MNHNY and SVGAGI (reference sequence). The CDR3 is CASRPGLNTEAFF. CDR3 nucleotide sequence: TGTGCCAGCAGACCGGGCCTGAACACTGAAGCTTTCTTT.

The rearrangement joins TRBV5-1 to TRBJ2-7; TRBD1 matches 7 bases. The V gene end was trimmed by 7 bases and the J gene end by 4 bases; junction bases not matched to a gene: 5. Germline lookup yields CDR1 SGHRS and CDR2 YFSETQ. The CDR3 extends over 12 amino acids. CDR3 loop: CASRRGKYEQYF. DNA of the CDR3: TGCGCCAGCCGCAGGGGGAAGTACGAGCAGTACTTC.